These T cell receptor beta chains were read from a single sample in a study of Ad26.COV2.S vaccination and SARS-CoV-2 variants. Assay used: immunoSEQ multiplex PCR; TCRdb lists only in-frame clones, some missing. The sample lists about 680,000 clones, roughly 90% seen once, with over 1.3% in the top ten. Here the sequenced sample was peripheral blood, taken in a trial of Ad26.COV2.S vaccine versus placebo. The receptors shown here come from a person between 18 and 59 years old who received the Ad26.COV2.S COVID-19 vaccine or a placebo. Each CDR3 is given with its conserved first and last residue. D genes are given only for firm matches. A clone size is listed for some rows: how often the clone was seen (once, few, many), or a class if it is expanded.

CDR3,DNA,D,V,size,J,length
CSVHLFVPNTEAFF,TGCAGCGTTCACCTTTTTGTCCCCAACACTGAAGCTTTCTTT,-,TRBV29-1,once,TRBJ1-1,14
CASSGNRRATGELFF,TGTGCCAGCAGCGGCAATAGACGCGCCACCGGGGAGCTGTTTTTT,-,TRBV11-3,-,TRBJ2-2,15
CASSFESPSGANVLTF,TGTGCCAGCAGCTTCGAAAGCCCCTCTGGGGCCAACGTCCTGACTTTC,-,TRBV5-5,-,TRBJ2-6,16
CASSIGSGANVLTF,TGTGCCAGTAGTATTGGCTCTGGGGCCAACGTCCTGACTTTC,-,TRBV19,-,TRBJ2-6,14
CASSTGTRRGETQYF,TGCGCCAGCAGCACCGGGACAAGGCGAGGAGAGACCCAGTACTTC,-,TRBV10-1,-,TRBJ2-5,15
CASSEEEDRGFYGYTF,TGTGCCAGCAGCGAGGAAGAGGACAGGGGGTTCTATGGCTACACCTTC,TRBD1,TRBV5-4,-,TRBJ1-2,16
CASSQPGGFAFF,TGTGCCAGCAGCCAACCGGGAGGGTTCGCTTTCTTT,-,TRBV3-1/TRBV3-2,-,TRBJ1-1,12
CASSLVGWATDTQYF,TGTGCCAGCAGCTTGGTGGGATGGGCCACAGATACGCAGTATTTT,-,TRBV5-6,-,TRBJ2-3,15
CASSGTAKSSTDTQYF,TGCGCCAGTTCCGGGACAGCTAAGTCTAGCACAGATACGCAGTATTTT,TRBD1,TRBV5-1,once,TRBJ2-3,16
CASRGTVSYEQYF,TGTGCCTCCCGAGGGACAGTCTCCTACGAGCAGTACTTC,TRBD1,TRBV10-3,-,TRBJ2-7,13
CASSIGLPNIQYF,TGTGCCAGTAGTATAGGGCTCCCAAACATTCAGTACTTC,-,TRBV19,-,TRBJ2-4,13
CAWNGAGNTIYF,TGTGCCTGGAACGGGGCTGGAAACACCATATATTTT,-,TRBV30,-,TRBJ1-3,12
CASSLGGRRGQPQHF,TGTGCCAGCAGTTTAGGGGGTAGAAGGGGTCAGCCCCAGCATTTT,-,TRBV28,-,TRBJ1-5,15
CASSQGESSYNEQFF,TGTGCCAGCAGCCAAGGGGAAAGCTCCTACAATGAGCAGTTCTTC,-,TRBV3-1/TRBV3-2,-,TRBJ2-1,15
CSVVRTSGRNEQFF,TGCAGCGTTGTAAGGACTAGCGGGAGAAATGAGCAGTTCTTC,TRBD2,TRBV29-1,-,TRBJ2-1,14
CASSESAPSETQYF,TGCGCCAGCAGTGAGTCGGCCCCCTCCGAGACCCAGTACTTC,-,TRBV10-1,once,TRBJ2-5,14
CASSPQVGEVYNEQFF,TGTGCCAGCAGCCCCCAGGTAGGGGAGGTTTACAATGAGCAGTTCTTC,-,TRBV4-2,-,TRBJ2-1,16
CASSRLGQYTEAFF,TGTGCCAGCAGTCGCCTAGGACAGTACACTGAAGCTTTCTTT,-,TRBV6-5,-,TRBJ1-1,14
CASSLVQDSYNEQFF,TGTGCCAGCAGCTTAGTACAGGACTCCTACAATGAGCAGTTCTTC,-,TRBV7-2,-,TRBJ2-1,15
CATSDLANSYNEQFF,TGTGCCACCAGTGATTTGGCAAACTCCTACAATGAGCAGTTCTTC,-,TRBV24-1,-,TRBJ2-1,15
CASSLAGNQPQHF,TGTGCCAGCAGTTTGGCGGGTAATCAGCCCCAGCATTTT,-,TRBV27,-,TRBJ1-5,13
CASSGGGIYEQYF,TGTGCCAGCAGTGGGGGGGGCATCTACGAGCAGTACTTC,-,TRBV27,-,TRBJ2-7,13
CATSDDRVEEQFF,TGTGCCACCAGTGATGATCGGGTGGAGGAGCAGTTCTTC,-,TRBV24-1,-,TRBJ2-1,13
CASSPLSAGGYEQYF,TGTGCCAGCTCACCTCTATCGGCAGGAGGTTACGAGCAGTACTTC,-,TRBV18,-,TRBJ2-7,15
CAIRDRTGGGNTIYF,TGTGCCATCAGGGACAGAACAGGGGGTGGAAACACCATATATTTT,TRBD1,TRBV10-3,-,TRBJ1-3,15
CASSHGLAGVLSSYEQYF,TGTGCCAGCAGCCACGGACTAGCGGGAGTTCTTAGCTCCTACGAGCAGTACTTC,TRBD2,TRBV3-1/TRBV3-2,-,TRBJ2-7,18
CASSTPGTGSTEAFF,TGTGCCAGCAGTACCCCCGGGACAGGGAGTACTGAAGCTTTCTTT,TRBD1,TRBV6-2/TRBV6-3,-,TRBJ1-1,15
CASSQGPSALNEKLFF,TGCGCCAGCAGCCAGGGGCCTTCGGCCCTTAATGAAAAACTGTTTTTT,-,TRBV5-1,-,TRBJ1-4,16
CASSEHSGGQGTQYF,TGTGCCAGCAGTGAGCATAGCGGGGGGCAGGGGACCCAGTACTTC,TRBD2,TRBV25-1,-,TRBJ2-5,15
CASSVGRMAKNIQYF,TGTGCCAGCAGTGTCGGACGAATGGCCAAAAACATTCAGTACTTC,-,TRBV2,-,TRBJ2-4,15
CASSFPGQPEAFF,TGTGCCAGCAGTTTCCCCGGACAACCTGAAGCTTTCTTT,-,TRBV6-5,-,TRBJ1-1,13
CASSHRQGDGYTF,TGTGCCAGCAGTCACCGACAGGGTGACGGCTACACCTTC,TRBD1,TRBV12-3/TRBV12-4,-,TRBJ1-2,13
CASNLGTFNTGELFF,TGTGCCAGCAACTTAGGGACTTTTAACACCGGGGAGCTGTTTTTT,-,TRBV7-2,once,TRBJ2-2,15
CASSFPSTAYEQYF,TGTGCCAGCAGCTTCCCGTCTACCGCATACGAGCAGTACTTC,-,TRBV7-2,-,TRBJ2-7,14
CASSIGGTGLLSDTQYF,TGTGCCAGTAGTATAGGGGGAACGGGACTACTTTCAGATACGCAGTATTTT,TRBD2,TRBV19,-,TRBJ2-3,17
CASSIFGRGYTF,TGTGCCAGTAGTATCTTCGGGCGTGGCTACACCTTC,-,TRBV19,-,TRBJ1-2,12
CATSTPGGQGNEKLFF,TGTGCCACCAGCACCCCCGGTGGGCAGGGAAATGAAAAACTGTTTTTT,-,TRBV15,-,TRBJ1-4,16
CASSYPGTNQPQHF,TGTGCCAGCAGTTACCCAGGGACCAATCAGCCCCAGCATTTT,-,TRBV6-6,many,TRBJ1-5,14
CASSHQPGGYTF,TGTGCCAGCAGCCATCAGCCGGGAGGCTACACCTTC,-,TRBV3-1/TRBV3-2,-,TRBJ1-2,12
CASSFNQPQHF,TGTGCCAGCAGCTTCAATCAGCCCCAGCATTTT,-,TRBV11-3,-,TRBJ1-5,11
CASSHGSSVYYEQYF,TGCGCCAGCAGCCATGGATCCTCTGTCTACTACGAGCAGTACTTC,-,TRBV5-1,-,TRBJ2-7,15
CATSTRQGRQPQHF,TGTGCCACCAGCACTAGACAGGGGCGTCAGCCCCAGCATTTT,TRBD1,TRBV15,-,TRBJ1-5,14
CASTRRQGATDTQYF,TGTGCCAGCACCCGACGGCAGGGGGCAACAGATACGCAGTATTTT,TRBD1,TRBV7-8,-,TRBJ2-3,15
CASSLGTSGSNEQFF,TGTGCCAGCAGCCTTGGGACTAGCGGGAGTAATGAGCAGTTCTTC,TRBD2,TRBV7-6,once,TRBJ2-1,15
CASSRGPGAAQYF,TGTGCCAGCAGTAGAGGGCCCGGGGCGGCCCAGTACTTC,-,TRBV6-2/TRBV6-3,-,TRBJ2-5,13
CASSLRDVYEQYF,TGTGCCAGCTCACTCCGGGACGTCTACGAGCAGTACTTC,-,TRBV18,-,TRBJ2-7,13
CASSLEILGRGNEQFF,TGTGCCAGCAGCTTAGAGATTCTGGGGAGGGGGAATGAGCAGTTCTTC,-,TRBV7-2,-,TRBJ2-1,16
CASSLGPRGTDTQYF,TGTGCCAGCAGCTTAGGCCCTAGGGGCACAGATACGCAGTATTTT,-,TRBV7-2,-,TRBJ2-3,15
CASSIPGDGGYTF,TGTGCCAGCAGCATCCCCGGGGACGGGGGCTACACCTTC,-,TRBV21-1,-,TRBJ1-2,13
CASRFDTNYGYTF,TGTGCCAGCAGATTCGACACGAACTATGGCTACACCTTC,-,TRBV6-5,-,TRBJ1-2,13
CASSLVAGSSYEQYF,TGCGCCAGCAGCTTGGTGGCAGGGAGCTCCTACGAGCAGTACTTC,-,TRBV5-1,few,TRBJ2-7,15
CASSPNSYNQPQHF,TGTGCCAGCAGCCCAAACTCGTACAATCAGCCCCAGCATTTT,-,TRBV7-9,-,TRBJ1-5,14